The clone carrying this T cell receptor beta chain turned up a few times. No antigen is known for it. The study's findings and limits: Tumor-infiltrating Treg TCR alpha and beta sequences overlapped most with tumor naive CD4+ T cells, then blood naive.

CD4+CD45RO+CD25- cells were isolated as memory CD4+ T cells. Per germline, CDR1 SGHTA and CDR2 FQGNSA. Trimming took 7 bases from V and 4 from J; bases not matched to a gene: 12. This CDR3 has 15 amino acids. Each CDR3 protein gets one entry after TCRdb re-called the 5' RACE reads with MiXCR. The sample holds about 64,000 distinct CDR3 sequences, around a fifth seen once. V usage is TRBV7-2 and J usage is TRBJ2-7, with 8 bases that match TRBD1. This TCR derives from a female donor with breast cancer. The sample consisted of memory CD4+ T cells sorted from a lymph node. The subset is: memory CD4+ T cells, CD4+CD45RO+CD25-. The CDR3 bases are TGTGCCAGCACCCAGGTTGGACAGGGAGTATACGAGCAGTACTTC. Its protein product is CASTQVGQGVYEQYF.